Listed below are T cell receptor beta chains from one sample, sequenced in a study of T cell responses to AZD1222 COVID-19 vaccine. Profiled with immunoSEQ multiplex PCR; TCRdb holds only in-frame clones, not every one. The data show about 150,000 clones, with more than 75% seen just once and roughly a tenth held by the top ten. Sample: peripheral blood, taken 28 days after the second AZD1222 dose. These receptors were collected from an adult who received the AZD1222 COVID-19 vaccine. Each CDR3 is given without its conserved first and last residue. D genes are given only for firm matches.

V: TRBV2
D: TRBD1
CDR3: ASTTGGSYEQY

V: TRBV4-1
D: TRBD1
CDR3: ASSQGTGNYGYT

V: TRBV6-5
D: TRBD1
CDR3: ASSKGQGSGNTIY

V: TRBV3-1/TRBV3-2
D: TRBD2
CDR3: ASSQSGLQLF

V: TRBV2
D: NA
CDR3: ASSERQLNTEAF

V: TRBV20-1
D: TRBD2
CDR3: SRTSGETQY

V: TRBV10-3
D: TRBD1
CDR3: AIRRTGLGIYGYT

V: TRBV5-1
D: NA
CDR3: ASSPGVTGELF

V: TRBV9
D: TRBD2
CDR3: ASSVAAGGPSETQY

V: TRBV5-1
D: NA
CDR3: ASSPTGETQY

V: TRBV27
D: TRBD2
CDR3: ASSLFPGLAGEYNEQF

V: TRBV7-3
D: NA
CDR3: ASRRRADTEAF

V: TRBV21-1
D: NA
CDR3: ASRGQGESTDTQY

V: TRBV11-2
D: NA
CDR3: ASSLAGAQPQH

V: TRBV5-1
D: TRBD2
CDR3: ASRFQTSGDEQF

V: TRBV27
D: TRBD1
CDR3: ASSPRQGYSNQPQH

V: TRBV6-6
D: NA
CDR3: AGSSGTGNTIY

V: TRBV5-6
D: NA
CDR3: ASSSGQTNYGYT

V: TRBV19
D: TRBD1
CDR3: ASRRQGGYGYT

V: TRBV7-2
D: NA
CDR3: ASSLEFGTGNTIY

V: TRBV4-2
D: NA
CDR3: ASSQEGVPRTDTQY

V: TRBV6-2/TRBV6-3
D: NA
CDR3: ASSLQWEQY

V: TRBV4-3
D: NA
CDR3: ASSQDGKRTNEKLF

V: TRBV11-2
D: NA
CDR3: ASSSSGTISSYEQY

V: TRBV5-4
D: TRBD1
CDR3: ASSRAGGLETQY

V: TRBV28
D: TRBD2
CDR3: ASIPMGLAGISYEQY

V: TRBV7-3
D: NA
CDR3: ASSLAGANTGELF

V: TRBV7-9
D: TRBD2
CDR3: ASSPLAGIEQY

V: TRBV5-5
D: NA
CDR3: ASSYRPGATGSNSPLH

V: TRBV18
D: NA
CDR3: ASSPPRNEQF

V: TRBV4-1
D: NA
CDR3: ASSQDEEAGRREQY

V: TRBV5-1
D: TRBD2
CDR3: ASSPGLAETDTQY

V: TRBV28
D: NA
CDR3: ASSLMSLGGTDTQY

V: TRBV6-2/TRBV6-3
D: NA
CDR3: ASSYWGSNQPQH

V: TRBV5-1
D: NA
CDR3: ASSIQGDQPQH

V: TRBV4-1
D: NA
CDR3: ASSQETDRSFTSPLH

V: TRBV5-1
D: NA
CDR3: ASSFPAENTGELF

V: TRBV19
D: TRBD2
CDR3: ASSERGRSNEQY

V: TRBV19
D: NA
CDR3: ASSNSGNYGYT

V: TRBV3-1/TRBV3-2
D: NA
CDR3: ASSTRGNTEAF

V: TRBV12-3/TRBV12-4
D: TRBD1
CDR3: ASSFDRATGYT

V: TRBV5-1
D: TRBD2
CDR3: ASNPSGSVYEQY

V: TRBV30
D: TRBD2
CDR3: AWSPLAGGYEQY

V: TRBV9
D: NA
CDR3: ASSPNVHNQPQH

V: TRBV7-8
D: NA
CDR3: ASSLIEFTTDTQY

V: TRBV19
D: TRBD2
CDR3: ASSTIAGAYNEQF

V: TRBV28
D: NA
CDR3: ASSPPEGADVKLF

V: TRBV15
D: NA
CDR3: ATSRDGVREQY

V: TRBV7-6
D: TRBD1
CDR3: ASSKTGARNTGELF

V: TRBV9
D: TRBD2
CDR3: ASGPSGRRQETQY

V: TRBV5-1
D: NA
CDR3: ASSLEGSPYGYT

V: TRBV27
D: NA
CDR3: ASSLLWGGENIQY

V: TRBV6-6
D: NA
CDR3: ASSYSTGDYGYT

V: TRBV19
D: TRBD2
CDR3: ASSLTSGIYEQY